A single TCR beta chain is shown here with its context. The data were taken from a study of chemoradiotherapy in HPV16-positive cancers. Study-wide background: Candidate HPV-specific T-cell clones and common TCR motifs came from functional assays in a couple of HPV16-positive patients.

With 3 bases clipped from V and 4 bases from J, the junction kept 6 bases outside the gene matches. The CDR3 runs to 15 residues. The germline CDR1 and CDR2 sequences are KGHSH and LQKENI. Assay used: immunoSEQ multiplex PCR; TCRdb lists only in-frame clones, some missing. The table has roughly 23,000 clones, around 67% seen once. This sequence joins TRBV18 and TRBJ2-5; TRBD1 matches 9 bases. This receptor was obtained from a human donor with HPV-associated anogenital cancer. The specimen was taken from a patient who underwent chemoradiotherapy. CDR3 DNA sequence: TGTGCCAGCTCACCCGGGACAGGGCTTGGAGAGACCCAGTACTTC. As protein: CASSPGTGLGETQYF. Full variable domain (remainder filled in from reference TRBV18 and TRBJ2-5): NAGVMQNPRHLVRRRGQEARLRCSPMKGHSHVYWYRQLPEEGLKFMVYLQKENIIDESGMPKERFSAEFPKEGPSILRIQQVVRGDSAAYFCASSPGTGLGETQYFGPGTRLLVL.